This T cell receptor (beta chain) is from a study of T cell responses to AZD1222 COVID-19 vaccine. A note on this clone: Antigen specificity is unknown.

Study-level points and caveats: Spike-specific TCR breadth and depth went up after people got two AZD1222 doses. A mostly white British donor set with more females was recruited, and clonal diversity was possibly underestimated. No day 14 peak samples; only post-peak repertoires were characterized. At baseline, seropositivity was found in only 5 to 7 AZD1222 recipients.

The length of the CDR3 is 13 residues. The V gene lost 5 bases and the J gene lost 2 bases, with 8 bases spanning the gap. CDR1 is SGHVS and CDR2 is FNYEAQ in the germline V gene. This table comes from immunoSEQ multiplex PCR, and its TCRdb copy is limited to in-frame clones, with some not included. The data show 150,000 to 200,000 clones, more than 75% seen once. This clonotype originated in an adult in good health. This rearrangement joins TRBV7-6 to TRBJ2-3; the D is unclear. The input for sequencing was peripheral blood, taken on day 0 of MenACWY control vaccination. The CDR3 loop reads CASSPSDTDTQYF. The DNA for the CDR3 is TGTGCCAGCAGCCCCTCGGACACAGATACGCAGTATTTT.